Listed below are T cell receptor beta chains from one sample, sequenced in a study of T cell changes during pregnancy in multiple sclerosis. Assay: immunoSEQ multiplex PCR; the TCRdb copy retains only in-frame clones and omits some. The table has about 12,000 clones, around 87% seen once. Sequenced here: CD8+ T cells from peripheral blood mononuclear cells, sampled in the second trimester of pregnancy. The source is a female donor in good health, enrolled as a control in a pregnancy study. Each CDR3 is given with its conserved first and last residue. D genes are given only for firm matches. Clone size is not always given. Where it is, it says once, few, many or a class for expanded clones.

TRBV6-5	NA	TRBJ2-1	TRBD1	CASSYETGGNEQFF	TGTGCCAGCAGTTACGAGACAGGGGGAAATGAGCAGTTCTTC
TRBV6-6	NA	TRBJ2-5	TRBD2	CASRPRTSGTEETQYF	TGTGCCAGCAGACCGCGGACTAGCGGGACGGAGGAGACCCAGTACTTC
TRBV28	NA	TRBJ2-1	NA	CASSPLNEQFF	TGTGCCAGCAGCCCACTCAATGAGCAGTTCTTC
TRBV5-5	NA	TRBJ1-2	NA	CASSLDGTLDGYTF	TGTGCCAGCAGTTTGGACGGGACTCTGGATGGCTACACCTTC
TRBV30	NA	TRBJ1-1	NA	CAWSPGQPSRTMNTEAFF	TGTGCCTGGAGTCCTGGACAGCCTAGTAGGACAATGAACACTGAAGCTTTCTTT
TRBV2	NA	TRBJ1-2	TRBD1	CATVDRDSYGYTF	TGTGCCACCGTAGACAGGGACTCCTATGGCTACACCTTC
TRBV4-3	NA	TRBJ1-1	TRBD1	CASRGQYNTEAFF	TGCGCCAGCAGGGGACAGTATAACACTGAAGCTTTCTTT
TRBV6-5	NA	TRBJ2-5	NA	CASSYDADQETQYF	TGTGCCAGCAGTTACGATGCAGACCAAGAGACCCAGTACTTC
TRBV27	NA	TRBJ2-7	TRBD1	CASSPTGVEQYF	TGTGCCAGCAGCCCGACAGGGGTCGAGCAGTACTTC
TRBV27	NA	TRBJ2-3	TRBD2	CASSLGLAGGDTQYF	TGTGCCAGCAGTTTAGGGCTAGCGGGAGGGGATACGCAGTATTTT
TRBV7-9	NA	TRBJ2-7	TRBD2	CASRTSGLNTEQYF	TGTGCCAGCCGGACTAGCGGGTTGAATACCGAGCAGTACTTC
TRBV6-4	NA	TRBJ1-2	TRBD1	CASSDHPGQGISGYTF	TGTGCCAGCAGTGACCATCCGGGACAGGGGATTTCCGGCTACACCTTC
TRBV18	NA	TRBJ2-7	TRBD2	CASSSREASPYEQYF	TGTGCCAGCTCATCCCGGGAGGCCTCCCCCTACGAGCAGTACTTC
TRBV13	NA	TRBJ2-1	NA	CASSLTQGRNEQFF	TGTGCCAGCAGCCTAACACAGGGACGGAATGAGCAGTTCTTC
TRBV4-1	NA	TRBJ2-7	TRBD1	CASSQGTGNYEQYF	TGCGCCAGCAGCCAAGGGACAGGGAACTACGAGCAGTACTTC
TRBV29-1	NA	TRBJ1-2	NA	CSVEPPAPYGYTF	TGCAGCGTTGAACCCCCAGCGCCCTATGGCTACACCTTC
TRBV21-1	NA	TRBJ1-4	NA	CASSKRLYRSATNEKLFF	TGTGCCAGCAGCAAACGGTTGTACAGGAGTGCAACTAATGAAAAACTGTTTTTT
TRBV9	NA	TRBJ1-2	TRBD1	CASSVAGTGDGYTF	TGTGCCAGCAGCGTCGCCGGGACAGGGGATGGCTACACCTTC
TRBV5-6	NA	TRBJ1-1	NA	CASSRGGTEAFF	TGTGCCAGCAGCCGAGGGGGAACTGAAGCTTTCTTT
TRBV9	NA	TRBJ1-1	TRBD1	CASSGPLPTGVNTEAFF	TGTGCCAGCAGCGGACCGCTTCCCACAGGGGTGAACACTGAAGCTTTCTTT
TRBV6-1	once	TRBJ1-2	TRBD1	CASSTGDYYGYTF	TGTGCCAGCAGTACAGGGGATTACTATGGCTACACCTTC
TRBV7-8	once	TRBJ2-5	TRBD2	CASSLPSGITETQYF	TGTGCCAGCAGCTTGCCCAGCGGGATCACAGAGACCCAGTACTTC
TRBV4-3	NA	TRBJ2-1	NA	CASSGGYNEQFF	TGCGCCAGCAGCGGAGGCTACAATGAGCAGTTCTTC
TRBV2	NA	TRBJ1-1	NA	CASSEAGQRTEAFF	TGTGCCAGCAGTGAAGCGGGACAAAGAACTGAAGCTTTCTTT
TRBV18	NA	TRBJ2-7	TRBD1	CASSNRDRGRPPYEQYF	TGTGCCAGCTCAAACCGGGACAGGGGCAGACCTCCCTACGAGCAGTACTTC
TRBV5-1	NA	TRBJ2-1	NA	CASSLAGEQFF	TGCGCCAGCAGCTTGGCCGGGGAACAGTTCTTC
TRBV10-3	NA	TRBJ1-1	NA	CAISDGATEAFF	TGTGCCATCAGTGATGGGGCCACTGAAGCTTTCTTT
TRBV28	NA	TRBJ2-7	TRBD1	CRDRGRCEQYF	TGCCGGGACAGGGGAAGGTGCGAGCAGTACTTC
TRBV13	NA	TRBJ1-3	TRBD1	CASSLGPQGYGNTIYF	TGTGCCAGCAGCTTAGGCCCACAGGGGTACGGAAACACCATATATTTT
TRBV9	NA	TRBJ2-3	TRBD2	CASSVSSGGAADTQYF	TGTGCCAGCAGCGTATCTAGCGGGGGGGCAGCGGATACGCAGTATTTT
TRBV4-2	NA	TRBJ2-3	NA	CASSPGLSTDTQYF	TGTGCCAGCAGCCCGGGACTTAGCACAGATACGCAGTATTTT
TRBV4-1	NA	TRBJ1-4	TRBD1	CASSHLTGGAGEKLFF	TGCGCCAGCAGCCACTTAACAGGGGGCGCGGGAGAAAAACTGTTTTTT
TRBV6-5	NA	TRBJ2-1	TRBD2	CASSPTSGDYNEQFF	TGTGCCAGCAGCCCGACTAGCGGAGACTACAATGAGCAGTTCTTC
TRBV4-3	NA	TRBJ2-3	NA	CASSPSSEDTQYF	TGCGCCAGCAGCCCTAGCAGTGAGGATACGCAGTATTTT
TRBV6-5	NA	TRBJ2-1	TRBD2	CASSYSTSGSSEQFF	TGTGCCAGCAGTTACTCGACTAGCGGGAGCAGTGAGCAGTTCTTC
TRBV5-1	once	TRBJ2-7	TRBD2	CASSPDWGTSYEQYF	TGCGCCAGCAGCCCGGATTGGGGGACTAGTTACGAGCAGTACTTC
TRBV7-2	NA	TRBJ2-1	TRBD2	CASSHSGRGYNEQFF	TGTGCCAGCAGCCACAGCGGGAGGGGATACAATGAGCAGTTCTTC
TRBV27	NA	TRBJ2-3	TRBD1	CASSLVRGPTDTQYF	TGTGCCAGCAGTTTAGTTAGGGGGCCCACAGATACGCAGTATTTT
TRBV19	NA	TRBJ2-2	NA	CASSLSGPGELFF	TGTGCCAGTAGTCTTAGCGGTCCCGGGGAGCTGTTTTTT
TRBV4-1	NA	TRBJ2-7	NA	CASSLSGTPSYEQYF	TGCGCCAGCAGCCTTTCGGGGACACCCTCTTACGAGCAGTACTTC